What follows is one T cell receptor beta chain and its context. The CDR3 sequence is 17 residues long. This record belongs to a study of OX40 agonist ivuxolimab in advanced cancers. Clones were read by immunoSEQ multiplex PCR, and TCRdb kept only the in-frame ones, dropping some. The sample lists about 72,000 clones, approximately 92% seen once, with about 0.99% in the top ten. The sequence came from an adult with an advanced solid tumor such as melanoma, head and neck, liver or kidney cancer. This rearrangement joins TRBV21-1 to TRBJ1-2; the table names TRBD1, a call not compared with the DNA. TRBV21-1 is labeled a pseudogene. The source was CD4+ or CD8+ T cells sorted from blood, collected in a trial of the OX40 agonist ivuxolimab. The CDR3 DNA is TGTGCCAGCAGCTTCCGGGACAGGCCCGCCAAGAATTATGGCTACACCTTC. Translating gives CASSFRDRPAKNYGYTF.